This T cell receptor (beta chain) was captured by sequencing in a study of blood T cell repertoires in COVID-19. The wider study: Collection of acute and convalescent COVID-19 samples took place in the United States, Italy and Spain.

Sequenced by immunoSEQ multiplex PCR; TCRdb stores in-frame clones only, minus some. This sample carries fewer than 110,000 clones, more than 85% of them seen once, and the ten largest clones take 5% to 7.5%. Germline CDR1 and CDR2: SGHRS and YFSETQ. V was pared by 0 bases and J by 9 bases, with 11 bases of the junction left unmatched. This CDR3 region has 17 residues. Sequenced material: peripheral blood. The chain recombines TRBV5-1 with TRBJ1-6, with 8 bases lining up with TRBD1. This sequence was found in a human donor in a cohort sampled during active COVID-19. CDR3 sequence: CASSLDAATGDTSPLHF. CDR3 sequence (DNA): TGCGCCAGCAGCTTGGACGCCGCGACAGGGGATACTTCACCCCTCCACTTT.